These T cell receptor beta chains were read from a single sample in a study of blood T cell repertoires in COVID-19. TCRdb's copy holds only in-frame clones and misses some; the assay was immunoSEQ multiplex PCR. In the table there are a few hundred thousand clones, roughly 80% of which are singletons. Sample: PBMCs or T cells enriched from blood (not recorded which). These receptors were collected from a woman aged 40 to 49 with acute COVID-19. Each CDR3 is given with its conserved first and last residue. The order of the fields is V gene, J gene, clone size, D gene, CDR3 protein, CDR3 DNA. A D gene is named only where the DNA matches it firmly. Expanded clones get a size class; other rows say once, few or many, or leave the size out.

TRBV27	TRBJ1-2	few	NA	CASTDRTGGYTF	TGTGCCAGCACCGACAGAACGGGTGGCTACACCTTC
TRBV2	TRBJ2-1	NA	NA	CASSEMGPYNEQFF	TGTGCCAGCAGTGAGATGGGCCCCTACAATGAGCAGTTCTTC
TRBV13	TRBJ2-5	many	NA	CASSFLPGGWQETQYF	TGTGCCAGCAGCTTCCTTCCTGGCGGGTGGCAAGAGACCCAGTACTTC
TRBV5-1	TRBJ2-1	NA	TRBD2	CASSPGLAASYNEQFF	TGCGCCAGCAGCCCAGGACTAGCGGCCTCCTACAATGAGCAGTTCTTC
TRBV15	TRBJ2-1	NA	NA	CATSTLNEQFF	TGTGCCACCAGCACCTTGAATGAGCAGTTCTTC
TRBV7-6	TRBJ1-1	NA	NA	CASSFWRDLNTEAFF	TGTGCCAGCAGCTTTTGGAGGGACTTGAACACTGAAGCTTTCTTT
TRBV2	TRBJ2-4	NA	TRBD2	CASSFRTAGGPKNIQYF	TGTGCCAGCTCATTCCGGACAGCGGGAGGGCCCAAAAACATTCAGTACTTC
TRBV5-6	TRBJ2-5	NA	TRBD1	CASSLGQAQGAQYF	TGTGCCAGCAGCCTCGGACAGGCTCAAGGGGCCCAGTACTTC
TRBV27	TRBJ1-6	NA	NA	CASSSQIWGEKNSPLHF	TGTGCCAGCAGTTCGCAAATTTGGGGGGAGAAAAATTCACCCCTCCACTTT
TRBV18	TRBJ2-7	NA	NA	CASSQGYPGEQYF	TGTGCCAGCTCACAGGGGTATCCAGGCGAGCAGTACTTC
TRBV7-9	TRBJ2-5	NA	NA	CASSSLSGGHQETQYF	TGTGCCAGCAGCTCCCTCTCTGGGGGCCACCAAGAGACCCAGTACTTC
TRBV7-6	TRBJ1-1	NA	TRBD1	CASSEQGSTEAFF	TGTGCCAGCAGCGAACAGGGGAGCACTGAAGCTTTCTTT
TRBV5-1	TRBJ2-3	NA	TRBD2	CASESGTSGYTDTQYF	TGCGCCAGCGAGTCCGGGACTAGCGGATACACAGATACGCAGTATTTT
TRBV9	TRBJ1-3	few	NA	CASSVGEAPISGNTIYF	TGTGCCAGCAGCGTAGGCGAAGCCCCAATCTCTGGAAACACCATATATTTT
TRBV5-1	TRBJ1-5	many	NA	CASIGSGDQNHQPQHF	TGCGCCAGCATTGGTTCGGGGGATCAAAACCATCAGCCCCAGCATTTT
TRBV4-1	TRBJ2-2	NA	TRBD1	CASSPPGQGPGELFF	TGCGCCAGCAGCCCGCCCGGACAGGGCCCCGGGGAGCTGTTTTTT
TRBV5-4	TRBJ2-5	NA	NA	CASSPLPGVETQYF	TGTGCCAGCAGCCCCTTGCCGGGGGTAGAGACCCAGTACTTC
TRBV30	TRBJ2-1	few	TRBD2	CAWSIAGGSYNEQFF	TGTGCCTGGAGTATAGCGGGAGGGTCCTACAATGAGCAGTTCTTC
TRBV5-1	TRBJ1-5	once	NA	CASILPWTRPGYQPQHF	TGCGCCAGCATCCTTCCGTGGACCAGGCCAGGGTATCAGCCCCAGCATTTT
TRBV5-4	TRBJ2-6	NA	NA	CASSLDGSGANVLTF	TGTGCCAGCAGCTTGGACGGCTCTGGGGCCAACGTCCTGACTTTC
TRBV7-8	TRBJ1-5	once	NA	CASSRAGQGSQPQHF	TGTGCCAGCAGCCGAGCGGGGCAGGGCTCGCAGCCCCAGCATTTT
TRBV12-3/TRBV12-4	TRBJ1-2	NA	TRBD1	CASSFRGLGYTF	TGTGCCAGCAGTTTCAGGGGGCTCGGCTACACCTTC
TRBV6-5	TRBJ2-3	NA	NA	CASSRVLTSTDTQYF	TGTGCCAGCAGCCGCGTGCTGACTAGCACAGATACGCAGTATTTT
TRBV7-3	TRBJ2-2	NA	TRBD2	CASSSLAGVSGELFF	TGTGCCAGCAGTTCCTTAGCGGGAGTTTCCGGGGAGCTGTTTTTT
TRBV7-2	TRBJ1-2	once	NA	CASSSGGGQGSYGYTF	TGTGCCAGCAGCTCCGGGGGGGGGCAGGGCTCCTATGGCTACACCTTC
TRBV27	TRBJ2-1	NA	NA	CASSLAEVTSTEQFF	TGTGCCAGCAGCTTAGCCGAGGTAACCTCGACTGAGCAGTTCTTC
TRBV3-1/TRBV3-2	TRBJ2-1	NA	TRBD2	CASRGEVGSGSYNEQFF	TGTGCCAGCCGGGGTGAGGTAGGTAGCGGGAGCTACAATGAGCAGTTCTTC
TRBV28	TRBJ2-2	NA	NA	CAITRRGASGELFF	TGTGCCATCACCCGGCGGGGCGCCTCCGGGGAGCTGTTTTTT
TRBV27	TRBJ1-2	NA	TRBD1	CASSLRGQRRSNYGYTF	TGTGCCAGCAGTTTAAGGGGACAGAGGAGGTCCAACTATGGCTACACCTTC